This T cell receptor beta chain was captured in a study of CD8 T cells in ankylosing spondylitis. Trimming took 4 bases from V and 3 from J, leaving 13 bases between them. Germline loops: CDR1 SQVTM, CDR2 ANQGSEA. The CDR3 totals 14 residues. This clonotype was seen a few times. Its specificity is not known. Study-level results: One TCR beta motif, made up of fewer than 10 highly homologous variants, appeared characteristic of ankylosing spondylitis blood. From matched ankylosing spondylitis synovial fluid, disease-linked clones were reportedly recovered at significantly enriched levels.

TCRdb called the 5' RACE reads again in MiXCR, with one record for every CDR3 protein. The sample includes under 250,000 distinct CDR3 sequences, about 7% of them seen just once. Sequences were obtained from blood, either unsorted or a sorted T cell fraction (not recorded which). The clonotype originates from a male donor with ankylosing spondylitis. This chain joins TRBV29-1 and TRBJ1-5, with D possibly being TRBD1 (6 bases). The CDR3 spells CSVGGADYNQPQHF. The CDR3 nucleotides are TGCAGCGTTGGGGGGGCAGACTACAATCAGCCCCAGCATTTT.